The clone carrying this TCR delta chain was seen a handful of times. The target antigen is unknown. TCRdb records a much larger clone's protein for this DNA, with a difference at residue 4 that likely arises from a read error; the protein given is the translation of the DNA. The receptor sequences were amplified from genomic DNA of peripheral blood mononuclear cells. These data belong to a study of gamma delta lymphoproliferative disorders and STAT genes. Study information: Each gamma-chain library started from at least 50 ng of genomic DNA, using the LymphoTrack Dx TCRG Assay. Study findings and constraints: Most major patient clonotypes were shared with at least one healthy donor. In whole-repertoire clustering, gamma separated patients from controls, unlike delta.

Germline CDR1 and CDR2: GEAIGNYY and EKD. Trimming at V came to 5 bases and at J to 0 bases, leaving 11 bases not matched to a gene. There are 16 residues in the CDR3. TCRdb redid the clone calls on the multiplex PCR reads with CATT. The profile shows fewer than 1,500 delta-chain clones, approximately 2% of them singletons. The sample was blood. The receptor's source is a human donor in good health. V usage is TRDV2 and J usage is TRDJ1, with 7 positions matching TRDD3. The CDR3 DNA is TGTGCCTGTGGCACGGTAGGTGGGGGAAACACCGATAAACTCATCTTT. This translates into CACGTVGGGNTDKLIF.